The clone carrying this TCR beta chain occurred many times. These data belong to a study of human T cells and chemical hapten exposure. In the study overall: Diphenylcyclopropenone doses were given weekly to the scalps of patients across the roughly 24-week study.

TCRdb re-called the RACE reads through MiXCR, storing one row per CDR3 protein. The table lists roughly 50,000 distinct CDR3 sequences, 7.5% to 10% of them singletons. The time point was: patch test 2, 6 weeks after DPC sensitization. The sample's treatment: therapeutic diphenylcyclopropenone sensitization with weekly scalp DPC. The sequence was obtained from a woman aged 50 to 60 with alopecia areata. Some clones in this sample may be carry-over from other donors' samples. Sequenced here: whole blood, sampled in connection with sensitization to the hapten diphenylcyclopropenone (DPC).

This chain's CDR3 is CASSSPRDTEAFF. CDR3 nucleotides: TGTGCCAGCAGCTCACCAAGGGACACTGAAGCTTTCTTT. The rearrangement uses TRBV11-2 and TRBJ1-1; the D is unclear. CDR3 length: 13 amino acids. Germline CDR1 SGHAT, CDR2 FQNNGV. V was shortened by 4 bases and J by 3 bases, with 9 bases between the two germline ends.